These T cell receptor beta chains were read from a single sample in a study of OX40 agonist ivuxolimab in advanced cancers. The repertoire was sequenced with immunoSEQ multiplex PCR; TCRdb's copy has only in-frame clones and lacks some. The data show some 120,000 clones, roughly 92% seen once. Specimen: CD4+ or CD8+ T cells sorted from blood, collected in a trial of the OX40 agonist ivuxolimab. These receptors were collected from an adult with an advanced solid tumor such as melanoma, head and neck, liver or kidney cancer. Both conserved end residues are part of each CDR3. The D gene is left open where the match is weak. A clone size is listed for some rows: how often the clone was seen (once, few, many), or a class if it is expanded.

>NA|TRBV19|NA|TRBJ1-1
TGTGCCAGTAGTAAGTATTATGGACCCCAGGAAGCTTTCTTT
CASSKYYGPQEAFF
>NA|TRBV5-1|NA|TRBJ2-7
TGCGCCAGCAGGCGGACTGACGAGCAGTACTTC
CASRRTDEQYF
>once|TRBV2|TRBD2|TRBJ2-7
TGTGCCAGCAGTGAAGCGCCGGCAGCGGGGAACTACGAGCAGTACTTC
CASSEAPAAGNYEQYF
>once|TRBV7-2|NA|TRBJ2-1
TGTGCCAGCAGCTTATTCGTCAATGAGCAGTTCTTC
CASSLFVNEQFF
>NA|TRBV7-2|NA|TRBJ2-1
TGTGCCAGCAGCTTATCAAAACCGGGGCCGACGCAGTTCTTC
CASSLSKPGPTQFF
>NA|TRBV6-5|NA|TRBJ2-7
TGTGCCAGCAGGGGGCTCGGGGGGCCCTACGAGCAGTACTTC
CASRGLGGPYEQYF
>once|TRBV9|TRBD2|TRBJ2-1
TGTGCCAGCAGCGTAGAGCTGGGACTAGCGGGAGCCTACAATGAGCAGTTCTTC
CASSVELGLAGAYNEQFF
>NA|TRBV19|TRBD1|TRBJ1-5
TGTGCCAGTAGTACGACAGGGATAATTGGCGGTCAGCCCCAGCATTTT
CASSTTGIIGGQPQHF
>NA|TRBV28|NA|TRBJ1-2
TGTGCCAGCAGTTTGAATGCAGCAGGGCAGTATCCTTATGGCTACACCTTC
CASSLNAAGQYPYGYTF
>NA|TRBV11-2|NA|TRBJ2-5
TGTGCCAGCAGCTTATCGGGGGTCGGAGAGACCCAGTACTTC
CASSLSGVGETQYF
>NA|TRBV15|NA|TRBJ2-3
TGTGCCACCAGTTCTTCAGGGCCGAGCACAGATACGCAGTATTTT
CATSSSGPSTDTQYF
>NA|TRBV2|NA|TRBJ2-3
TGTGCCAGCAGTTTCGGGGGTATAAGGGCAGATACGCAGTATTTT
CASSFGGIRADTQYF
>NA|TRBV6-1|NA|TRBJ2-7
TGTGCCAGCCAGGCAAGGGAGCAGGTTTCCGAGCAGTACTTC
CASQAREQVSEQYF
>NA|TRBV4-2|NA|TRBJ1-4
TGTGCCAGCAGCCAAGATCCTGGGGCACGAGAAAAACTGTTTTTT
CASSQDPGAREKLFF
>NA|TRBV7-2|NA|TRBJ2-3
TGTGCCAGCAGCCCGGGCGACAGGAGGGGTGGTACGCAGTATTTT
CASSPGDRRGGTQYF
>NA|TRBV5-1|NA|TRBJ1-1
TGCGCCAGCTTCACATCCCCCCAAAACACTGAAGCTTTCTTT
CASFTSPQNTEAFF
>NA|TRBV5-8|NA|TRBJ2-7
TGTGCCAGCAGCTTACCGACCAACTACGAGCAGTACTTC
CASSLPTNYEQYF
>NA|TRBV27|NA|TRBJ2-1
TGTGCCAGCAGTTTTAGGGCTAGGGGGGCGAATGAGCAGTTCTTC
CASSFRARGANEQFF
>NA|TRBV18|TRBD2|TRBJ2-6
TGTGCCAGCTCACCCCGGGGCCGGGAGGCTGGGGCCAACGTCCTGACTTTC
CASSPRGREAGANVLTF
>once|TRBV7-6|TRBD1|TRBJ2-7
TGTGCCAGCAGCCCGGGGACAGCCCCCTCCTACGAGCAGTACTTC
CASSPGTAPSYEQYF
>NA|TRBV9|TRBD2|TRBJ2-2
TGTGCCAGCAGGAGGTCTGTACTAGCGGAGAACACCGGGGAGCTGTTTTTT
CASRRSVLAENTGELFF
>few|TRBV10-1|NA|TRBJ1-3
TGCGCCAGCAGTGCACAGGGAGGAAACACCATATATTTT
CASSAQGGNTIYF
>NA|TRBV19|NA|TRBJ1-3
TGTGCCAGTAGCCGACAGAGCTCTGGAAACACCATATATTTT
CASSRQSSGNTIYF